This TCR beta chain was documented in a study of cytomegalovirus exposure and HLA in healthy donors. Amplification used 60 Vbeta primers and 13 Jbeta primers. Only in-frame clones appear in the TCRdb table, and some are missing; sequencing was by immunoSEQ multiplex PCR. The table lists roughly 160,000 clones, less than 85% of them singletons. V was clipped by 0 bases and J by 1 base, with 11 bases between them. CDR3 size: 16 residues. In germline, CDR1 is MGHRA, CDR2 YSYEKL. This chain joins TRBV4-1 and TRBJ2-3; possible D gene TRBD2, 5 bases. Sequenced input: PBMCs. The clonotype originates from a boy under 10 years old in good health and CMV-seronegative. Here the CDR3 reads CASSQDPGTGTDTQYF. The CDR3 coding sequence is TGCGCCAGCAGCCAAGACCCGGGAACGGGCACAGATACGCAGTATTTT.